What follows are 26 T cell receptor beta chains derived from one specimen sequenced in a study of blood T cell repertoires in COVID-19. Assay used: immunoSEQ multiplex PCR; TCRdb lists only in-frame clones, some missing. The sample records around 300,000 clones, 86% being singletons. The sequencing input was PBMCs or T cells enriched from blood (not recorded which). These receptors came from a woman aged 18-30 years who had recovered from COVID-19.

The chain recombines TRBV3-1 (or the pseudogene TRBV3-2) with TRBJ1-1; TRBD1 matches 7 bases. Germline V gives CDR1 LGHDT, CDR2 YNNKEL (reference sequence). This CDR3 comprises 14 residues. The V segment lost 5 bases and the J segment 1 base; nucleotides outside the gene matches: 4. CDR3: CASSGTGENTEAFF. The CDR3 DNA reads TGTGCCAGCAGCGGTACAGGGGAGAACACTGAAGCTTTCTTT.

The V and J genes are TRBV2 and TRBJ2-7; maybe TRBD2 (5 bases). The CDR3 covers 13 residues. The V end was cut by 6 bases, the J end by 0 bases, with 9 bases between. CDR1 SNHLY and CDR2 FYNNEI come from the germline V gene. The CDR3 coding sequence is TGTGCCAGCAGCGGGAACCCCTCCTACGAGCAGTACTTC. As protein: CASSGNPSYEQYF.

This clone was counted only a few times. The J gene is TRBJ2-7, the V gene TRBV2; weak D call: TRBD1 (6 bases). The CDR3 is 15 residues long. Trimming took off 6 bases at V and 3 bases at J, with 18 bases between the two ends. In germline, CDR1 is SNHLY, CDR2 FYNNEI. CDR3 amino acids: CASRFRVVRGYEQYF. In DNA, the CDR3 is TGTGCCAGCAGGTTTAGGGTCGTCAGGGGCTACGAGCAGTACTTC.

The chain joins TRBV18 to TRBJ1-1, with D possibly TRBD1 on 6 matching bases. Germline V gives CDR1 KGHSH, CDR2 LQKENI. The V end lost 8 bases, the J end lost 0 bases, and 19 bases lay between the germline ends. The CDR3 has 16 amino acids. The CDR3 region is CASTTGRPNLNTEAFF. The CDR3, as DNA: TGTGCCAGCACAACAGGGAGACCCAACTTGAACACTGAAGCTTTCTTT. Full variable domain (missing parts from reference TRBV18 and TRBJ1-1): NAGVMQNPRHLVRRRGQEARLRCSPMKGHSHVYWYRQLPEEGLKFMVYLQKENIIDESGMPKERFSAEFPKEGPSILRIQQVVRGDSAAYFCASTTGRPNLNTEAFFGQGTRLTVV.

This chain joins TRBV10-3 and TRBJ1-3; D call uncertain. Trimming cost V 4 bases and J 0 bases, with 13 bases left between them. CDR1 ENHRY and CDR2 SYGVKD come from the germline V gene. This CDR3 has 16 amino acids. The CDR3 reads CAISVNSLSSGNTIYF. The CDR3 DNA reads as TGTGCCATCAGTGTTAACTCATTGAGCTCTGGAAACACCATATATTTT.

The CDR3, as DNA: TGTGCCAGCAGCTTGGGACAGGGTACGGAGACCCAGTACTTC. Its translation: CASSLGQGTETQYF. J is TRBJ2-5 and V is TRBV11-2; 9 bases are shared with TRBD1. CDR3 length: 14 residues. Germline CDR1 is SGHAT and CDR2 is FQNNGV. The trim removed 3 bases at V and 5 bases at J, leaving 4 bases unmatched.

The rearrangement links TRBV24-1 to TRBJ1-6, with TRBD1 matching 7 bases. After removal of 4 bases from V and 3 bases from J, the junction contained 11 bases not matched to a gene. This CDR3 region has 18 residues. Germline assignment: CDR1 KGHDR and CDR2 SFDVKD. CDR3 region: CATSENLYRGGYNSPLHF. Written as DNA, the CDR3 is TGTGCCACCAGTGAGAACCTCTACAGGGGTGGCTATAATTCACCCCTCCACTTT.

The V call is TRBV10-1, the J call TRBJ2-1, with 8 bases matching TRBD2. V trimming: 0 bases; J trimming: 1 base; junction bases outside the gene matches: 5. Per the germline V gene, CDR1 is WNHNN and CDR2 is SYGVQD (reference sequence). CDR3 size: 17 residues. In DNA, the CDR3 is TGCGCCAGCAGTGAGTCCGGGGGGGTCCAGTCCTACAATGAGCAGTTCTTC. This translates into CASSESGGVQSYNEQFF.

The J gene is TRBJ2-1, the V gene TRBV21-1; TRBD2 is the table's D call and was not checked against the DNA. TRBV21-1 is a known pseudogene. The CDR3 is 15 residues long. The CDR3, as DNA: TGTGCCAGCAGCATAAGGACTAGCCCCTACAATGAGCAGTTCTTC. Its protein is CASSIRTSPYNEQFF.

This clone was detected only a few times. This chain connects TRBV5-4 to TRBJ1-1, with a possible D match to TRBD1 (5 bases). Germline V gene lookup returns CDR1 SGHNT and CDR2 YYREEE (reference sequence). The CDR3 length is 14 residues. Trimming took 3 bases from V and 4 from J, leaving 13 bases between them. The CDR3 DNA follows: TGTGCCAGCAGCTCCGACAGATTGAGCACTGAAGCTTTCTTT. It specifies CASSSDRLSTEAFF. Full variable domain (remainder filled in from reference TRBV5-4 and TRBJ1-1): ETGVTQSPTHLIKTRGQQVTLRCSSQSGHNTVSWYQQALGQGPQFIFQYYREEENGRGNFPPRFSGLQFPNYSSELNVNALELDDSALYLCASSSDRLSTEAFFGQGTRLTVV.

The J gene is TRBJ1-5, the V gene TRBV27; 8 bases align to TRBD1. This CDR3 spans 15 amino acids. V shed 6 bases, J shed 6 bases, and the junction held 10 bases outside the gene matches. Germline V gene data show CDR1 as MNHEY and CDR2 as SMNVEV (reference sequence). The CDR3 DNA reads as TGTGCCAGCAGCCCTGGAGCGACAGGGGCTCAGCCCCAGCATTTT. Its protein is CASSPGATGAQPQHF.

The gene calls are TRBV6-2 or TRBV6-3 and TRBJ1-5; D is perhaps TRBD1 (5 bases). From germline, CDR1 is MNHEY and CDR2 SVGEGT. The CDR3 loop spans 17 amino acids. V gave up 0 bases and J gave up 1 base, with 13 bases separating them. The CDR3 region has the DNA TGTGCCAGCAGTTACTCGAAGTCCGGGGGAAGCAATCAGCCCCAGCATTTT. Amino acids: CASSYSKSGGSNQPQHF.

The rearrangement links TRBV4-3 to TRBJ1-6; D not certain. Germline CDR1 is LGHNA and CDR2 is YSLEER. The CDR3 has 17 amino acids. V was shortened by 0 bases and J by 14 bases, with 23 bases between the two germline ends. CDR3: CASSQENAGSLGRTLHF. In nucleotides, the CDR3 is TGCGCCAGCAGCCAAGAGAACGCCGGGTCGCTAGGTAGGACCCTCCACTTT.

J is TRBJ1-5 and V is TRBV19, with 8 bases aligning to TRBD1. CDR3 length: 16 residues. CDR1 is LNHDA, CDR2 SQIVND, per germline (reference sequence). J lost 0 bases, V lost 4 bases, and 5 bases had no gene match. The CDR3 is CASSTQGAPSNQPQHF. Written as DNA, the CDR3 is TGTGCCAGTAGTACTCAGGGGGCGCCTAGCAATCAGCCCCAGCATTTT.

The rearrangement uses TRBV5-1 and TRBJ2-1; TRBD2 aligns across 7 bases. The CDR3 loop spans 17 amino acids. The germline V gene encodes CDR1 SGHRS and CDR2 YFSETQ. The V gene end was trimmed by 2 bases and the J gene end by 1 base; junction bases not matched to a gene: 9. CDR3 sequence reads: CASSFLLAGGSYNEQFF. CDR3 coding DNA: TGCGCCAGCAGCTTTCTATTAGCGGGCGGATCCTACAATGAGCAGTTCTTC.

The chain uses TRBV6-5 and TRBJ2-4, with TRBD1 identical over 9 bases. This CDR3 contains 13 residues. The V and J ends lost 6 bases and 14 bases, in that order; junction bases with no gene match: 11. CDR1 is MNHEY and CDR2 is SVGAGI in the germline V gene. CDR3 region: CASRGPGGDREYF. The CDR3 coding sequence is TGTGCCAGCAGGGGCCCTGGGGGGGACAGGGAGTACTTC.

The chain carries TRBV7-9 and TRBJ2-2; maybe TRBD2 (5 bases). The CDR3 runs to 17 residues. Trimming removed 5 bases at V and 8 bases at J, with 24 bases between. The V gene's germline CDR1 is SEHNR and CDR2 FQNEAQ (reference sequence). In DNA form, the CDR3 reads TGTGCCAGCAGCGGAAGGGCTCCGGGGAAAAGAAGTGGGGAGCTGTTTTTT. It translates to CASSGRAPGKRSGELFF.

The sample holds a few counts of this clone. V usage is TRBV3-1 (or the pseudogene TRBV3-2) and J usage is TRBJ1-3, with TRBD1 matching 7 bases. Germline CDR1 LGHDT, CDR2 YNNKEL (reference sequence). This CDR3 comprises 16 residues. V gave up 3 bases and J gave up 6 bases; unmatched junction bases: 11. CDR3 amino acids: CASSQHATGIENTIYF. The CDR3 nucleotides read TGTGCCAGCAGCCAGCATGCGACAGGGATCGAAAACACCATATATTTT.

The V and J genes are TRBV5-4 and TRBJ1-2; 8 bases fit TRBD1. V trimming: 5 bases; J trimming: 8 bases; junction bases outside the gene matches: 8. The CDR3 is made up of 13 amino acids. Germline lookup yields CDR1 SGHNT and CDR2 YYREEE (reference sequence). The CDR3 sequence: CASRLQGGGGYTF. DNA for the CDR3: TGTGCCAGCAGATTACAGGGGGGAGGCGGCTACACCTTC.

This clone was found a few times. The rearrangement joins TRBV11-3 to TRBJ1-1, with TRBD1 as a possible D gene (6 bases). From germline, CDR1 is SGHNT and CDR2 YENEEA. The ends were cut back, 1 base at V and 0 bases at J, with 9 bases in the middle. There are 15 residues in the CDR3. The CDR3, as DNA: TGTGCCAGCAGCTTAGTGGGGGCCGTGAACACTGAAGCTTTCTTT. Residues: CASSLVGAVNTEAFF.

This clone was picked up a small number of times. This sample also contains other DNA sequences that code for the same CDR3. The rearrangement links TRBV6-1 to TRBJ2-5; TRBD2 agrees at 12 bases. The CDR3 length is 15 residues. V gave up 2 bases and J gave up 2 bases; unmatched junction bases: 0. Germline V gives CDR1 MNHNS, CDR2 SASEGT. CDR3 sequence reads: CASSELAGGQETQYF. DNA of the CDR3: TGTGCCAGCAGTGAACTAGCGGGGGGGCAAGAGACCCAGTACTTC.

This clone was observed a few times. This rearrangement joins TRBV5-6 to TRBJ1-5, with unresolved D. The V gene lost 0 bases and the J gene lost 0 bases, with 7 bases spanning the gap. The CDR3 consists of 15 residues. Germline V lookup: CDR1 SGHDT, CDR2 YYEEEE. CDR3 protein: CASSLGPGSNQPQHF. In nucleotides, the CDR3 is TGTGCCAGCAGCTTGGGTCCCGGTAGCAATCAGCCCCAGCATTTT.

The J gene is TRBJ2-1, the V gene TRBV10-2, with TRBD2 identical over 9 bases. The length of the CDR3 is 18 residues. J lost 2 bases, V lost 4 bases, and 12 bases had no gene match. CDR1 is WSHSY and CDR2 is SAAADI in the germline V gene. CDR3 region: CASSGAYWREGPYNEQFF. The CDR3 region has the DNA TGCGCCAGCAGTGGGGCTTATTGGCGGGAGGGTCCCTACAATGAGCAGTTCTTC.

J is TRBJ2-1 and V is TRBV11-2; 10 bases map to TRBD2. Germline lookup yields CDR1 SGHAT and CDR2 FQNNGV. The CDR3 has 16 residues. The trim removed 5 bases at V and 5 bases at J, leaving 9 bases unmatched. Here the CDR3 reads CASSLQGLAADNEQFF. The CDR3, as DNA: TGTGCCAGCAGCCTCCAAGGACTAGCGGCTGACAATGAGCAGTTCTTC. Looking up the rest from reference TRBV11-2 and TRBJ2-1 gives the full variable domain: EAGVAQSPRYKIIEKRQSVAFWCNPISGHATLYWYQQILGQGPKLLIQFQNNGVVDDSQLPKDRFSAERLKGVDSTLKIQPAKLEDSAVYLCASSLQGLAADNEQFFGPGTRLTVL.

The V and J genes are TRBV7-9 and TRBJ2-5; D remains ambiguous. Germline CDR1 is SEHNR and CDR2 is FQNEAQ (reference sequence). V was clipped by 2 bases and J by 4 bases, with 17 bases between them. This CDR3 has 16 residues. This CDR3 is CASSLSALGSRETQYF. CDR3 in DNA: TGTGCCAGCAGCTTAAGTGCCCTTGGCAGTCGAGAGACCCAGTACTTC.

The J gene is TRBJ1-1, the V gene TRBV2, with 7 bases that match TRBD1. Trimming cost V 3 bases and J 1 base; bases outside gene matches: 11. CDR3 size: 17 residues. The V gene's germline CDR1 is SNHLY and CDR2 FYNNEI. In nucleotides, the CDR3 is TGTGCCAGCAGTGAGATAGGGGGCTACGTGGGGAACACTGAAGCTTTCTTT. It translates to CASSEIGGYVGNTEAFF.